One sample yielded the 13 T cell receptor beta chains listed below, sequenced in a study of blood T cell repertoires in COVID-19. Sequencing was performed with immunoSEQ multiplex PCR; in TCRdb, only in-frame clones are kept and a portion is missing. There are a few hundred thousand clones in the sample; 80% to 85% occur only once, and more than 2% lies in the top ten. Sequencing used peripheral blood. The receptors shown here come from a woman aged 55-75 years with acute or convalescent COVID-19.

This sequence joins TRBV14 and TRBJ1-1; D perhaps matches TRBD1 (5 bases). The CDR3 has 14 amino acids. Trimming took 0 bases from V and 11 from J, leaving 16 bases between them. CDR1 is SGHDN, CDR2 FVKESK, per germline. The CDR3 sequence is CASSQESGFSSAFF. As DNA, the CDR3 is TGTGCCAGCAGCCAAGAATCAGGGTTCTCTTCCGCTTTCTTT.

V is TRBV7-9 and J is TRBJ2-1; 14 bases line up with TRBD2. Germline trimming cut 10 bases from V and 2 bases from J; bases unmatched to any gene: 13. The CDR3 has 18 amino acids. Germline CDR1 reads SEHNR; CDR2 reads FQNEAQ (reference sequence). The chain's CDR3 is CAIESGTSGGGAYNEQFF. The CDR3 DNA sequence: TGTGCCATCGAATCCGGGACTAGCGGGGGTGGGGCCTACAATGAGCAGTTCTTC. The variable domain in full, with the rest retrieved from reference TRBV7-9 and TRBJ2-1, is DTGVSQNPRHKITKRGQNVTFRCDPISEHNRLYWYRQTLGQGPEFLTYFQNEAQLEKSRLLSDRFSAERPKGSFSTLEIQRTEQGDSAMYLCAIESGTSGGGAYNEQFFGPGTRLTVL.

A word on this clone: At one of its ends the junction is not consistent with the germline gene, which may arise from a read error. The chain combines TRBV2 with TRBJ1-2, with unresolved D. CDR3 length: 13 amino acids. Per germline, CDR1 SNHLY and CDR2 FYNNEI. In nucleotides, the CDR3 is TGTGCCAGCAGTAAAGCTGGCTGGTATGGCTACACCTTC. Its protein product is CASSKAGWYGYTF.

The chain combines TRBV23-1 with TRBJ1-3; D uncertain. TRBV23-1 is given ORF status, its function remaining uncertain. With 4 bases removed from V and 5 bases from J, the gap between germline ends came to 27 bases. The CDR3 contains 19 residues. The chain's CDR3 is CASSLRVRLRGERRNTIYF. Written as DNA, the CDR3 is TGCGCCAGCAGTCTGAGGGTAAGGCTCCGAGGAGAGCGGAGAAACACCATATATTTT.

This chain links TRBV30 with TRBJ1-4; perhaps TRBD1 as D (5 bases). Per the germline V gene, CDR1 is GTSNPN and CDR2 is SVGIG (reference sequence). Trimming took 0 bases from V and 6 from J, leaving 11 bases between them. There are 14 residues in the CDR3. CDR3 nucleotide sequence: TGTGCCTGGAGTGTAACCAGGGATCATGAAAAACTGTTTTTT. Translating it yields CAWSVTRDHEKLFF.

The rearrangement links TRBV7-9 to TRBJ1-4, with D tentatively TRBD1 (5 bases). V was clipped by 4 bases and J by 4 bases, with 7 bases between them. The CDR3 length is 13 residues. From germline, CDR1 is SEHNR and CDR2 FQNEAQ (reference sequence). The CDR3 nucleotides read TGTGCCAGCAGCTGGGGGGGTAATGAAAAACTGTTTTTT. Its translation is CASSWGGNEKLFF.

The chain has TRBV5-1 and TRBJ1-2, with D possibly being TRBD1 (6 bases). Looked up from germline, CDR1 is SGHRS and CDR2 is YFSETQ. CDR3 size: 14 residues. Trimming stripped 4 bases from V and 5 bases from J, with 15 bases between. The CDR3 spells CASSNLDRDYGYTF. For the CDR3, the DNA is TGCGCCAGCAGCAACTTGGACAGAGATTATGGCTACACCTTC.

The chain has TRBV5-1 and TRBJ1-1, with D possibly matching TRBD1 (5 bases). The germline V gene encodes CDR1 SGHRS and CDR2 YFSETQ. The V gene lost 4 bases and the J gene lost 1 base, with 23 bases spanning the gap. This CDR3 comprises 18 residues. DNA for the CDR3: TGCGCCAGCAGCCCAACCCTCGACAGCGCAACCGCGAACACTGAAGCTTTCTTT. Its protein product is CASSPTLDSATANTEAFF.

The table lists this clone with a count of one. The genes are TRBV7-2 and TRBJ1-6, with TRBD1 matching over 7 bases. CDR3 length equals 16 residues. Germline values: CDR1 SGHTA, CDR2 FQGNSA. The V segment lost 5 bases and the J segment 9 bases; nucleotides outside the gene matches: 13. The CDR3 is CASSPEPTGLGSPLHF. CDR3 in DNA: TGTGCCAGCAGCCCAGAGCCGACAGGGCTAGGTTCACCCCTCCACTTT.

This clone was recorded a few times. J is TRBJ1-2 and V is TRBV12-3 or TRBV12-4; no definite D call. V lost 6 bases and J lost 5, with 7 bases in between. The CDR3 is 11 residues long. The CDR3 protein is CASSARYGYTF. The CDR3 bases are TGTGCCAGCAGCGCGAGATATGGCTACACCTTC.

The chain uses TRBV4-2 and TRBJ1-5; no clear D gene. The CDR3 has 15 residues. Germline CDR1 reads LGHNA; CDR2 reads YNFKEQ. V gave up 0 bases and J gave up 5 bases, with 11 bases separating them. Here the CDR3 DNA reads TGTGCCAGCAGCCAAGATCTTGAGAGTTATCAGCCCCAGCATTTT. Translation: CASSQDLESYQPQHF.

The V gene is TRBV2, the J gene TRBJ2-1; 8 bases map to TRBD2. This CDR3 has 14 amino acids. J gave up 10 bases and V 6 bases, and 11 bases lay outside the gene matches. The germline gives CDR1 SNHLY, CDR2 FYNNEI. The CDR3 nucleotides are TGTGCCAGCAGCCGGGGCGGGGGGCAAGGGGAGCAGTTCTTC. Protein sequence: CASSRGGGQGEQFF.

The chain joins TRBV3-1 (or the pseudogene TRBV3-2) to TRBJ2-4; 8 nucleotides match TRBD1. This CDR3 spans 15 amino acids. Germline trimming cut 2 bases from V and 4 bases from J; bases unmatched to any gene: 4. Germline V gives CDR1 LGHDT, CDR2 YNNKEL (reference sequence). The CDR3 here is CASSQLRTGKNIQYF. In DNA form, the CDR3 reads TGTGCCAGCAGCCAACTTAGGACAGGGAAAAACATTCAGTACTTC.